This is a list of T cell receptor beta chains from one sample in a study of blood T cell repertoires in COVID-19. Measured with immunoSEQ multiplex PCR; TCRdb has only the in-frame clones, and not every one. Of around 140,000 clones in the sample, 84% were seen once. The sequenced sample was peripheral blood. These TCRs come from a man between 60 and 75 years old with active or convalescent COVID-19. The CDR3 runs from the conserved cysteine through the conserved F or W.

V: TRBV29-1; J: TRBJ1-1; CDR3: CSVGALRGGTEAFF
V: TRBV5-1; J: TRBJ2-7; CDR3: CASSATTGVSYEQYF
V: TRBV27; J: TRBJ2-3; CDR3: CASSLLLSEGTDTQYF
V: TRBV27; J: TRBJ1-6; CDR3: CASSFNGASYNSPLHF
V: TRBV5-4; J: TRBJ2-3; CDR3: CASSLEGQGLQDTQYF
V: TRBV24-1; J: TRBJ1-5; CDR3: CATSDPRTVNQPQHF
V: TRBV5-1; J: TRBJ2-3; CDR3: CASSLTTGTAATDTQYF
V: TRBV12-3/TRBV12-4; J: TRBJ1-5; CDR3: CASRVGQNQPQHF
V: TRBV4-3; J: TRBJ2-7; CDR3: CASSPSGGAAEQYF
V: TRBV5-8; J: TRBJ2-6; CDR3: CASSPTGRSGANVLTF
V: TRBV3-1/TRBV3-2; J: TRBJ1-1; CDR3: CASSQSGGPNTEAFF
V: TRBV10-1; J: TRBJ2-1; CDR3: CASSESTGYNEQFF
V: TRBV7-8; J: TRBJ2-1; CDR3: CASSPTQGYGIEQFF
V: TRBV19; J: TRBJ2-7; CDR3: CASSNLGSYEQYF
V: TRBV30; J: TRBJ2-1; CDR3: CAWNRGSYNEQFF
V: TRBV29-1; J: TRBJ1-2; CDR3: CSGDSLDYGYTF
V: TRBV30; J: TRBJ2-7; CDR3: CAWGRGVSEQYF
V: TRBV27; J: TRBJ2-3; CDR3: CASSPRGLVADTQYF
V: TRBV12-3/TRBV12-4; J: TRBJ1-5; CDR3: CASSSYQPQHF
V: TRBV6-2/TRBV6-3; J: TRBJ2-1; CDR3: CASSMSGTSVYNEQFF
V: TRBV9; J: TRBJ1-1; CDR3: CASSQTPQGSTEAFF
V: TRBV6-2/TRBV6-3; J: TRBJ2-7; CDR3: CASSRTASSYEQYF
V: TRBV6-1; J: TRBJ1-3; CDR3: CASSEGPGRNTIYF
V: TRBV6-5; J: TRBJ2-3; CDR3: CASSYRDFYTDTQYF
V: TRBV19; J: TRBJ1-2; CDR3: CASSMAKGASNYGYTF
V: TRBV10-1; J: TRBJ2-2; CDR3: CASSEGREEGRGTGELFF
V: TRBV9; J: TRBJ2-5; CDR3: CASSGQGAMGETQYF
V: TRBV6-5; J: TRBJ1-1; CDR3: CASSYGGTEAFF
V: TRBV24-1; J: TRBJ2-2; CDR3: CATSDSVRGGELFF
V: TRBV7-8; J: TRBJ2-2; CDR3: CASSLGGGLLTGELFF
V: TRBV4-3; J: TRBJ1-5; CDR3: CASSQLRGQPQHF
V: TRBV4-3; J: TRBJ1-3; CDR3: CASSRQTDTEGNTIYF
V: TRBV15; J: TRBJ1-2; CDR3: CATSSVLGTGGSSF
V: TRBV4-1; J: TRBJ1-2; CDR3: CASSPGGGRGYTF
V: TRBV7-2; J: TRBJ1-6; CDR3: CASSLGSGQGSLHF
V: TRBV6-1; J: TRBJ1-2; CDR3: CASSEDGYYGYTF
V: TRBV7-2; J: TRBJ2-7; CDR3: CASSSLREQYF
V: TRBV9; J: TRBJ1-1; CDR3: CASSGSQGYTEAFF
V: TRBV18; J: TRBJ2-1; CDR3: CASSDKFISGGGGPSSYNEQFF
V: TRBV6-5; J: TRBJ1-5; CDR3: CASSYVRSSNQPQHF
V: TRBV6-1; J: TRBJ1-5; CDR3: CASSGIWRGNSNQPQHF
V: TRBV5-5; J: TRBJ1-5; CDR3: CASSPHGGKGQPQHF